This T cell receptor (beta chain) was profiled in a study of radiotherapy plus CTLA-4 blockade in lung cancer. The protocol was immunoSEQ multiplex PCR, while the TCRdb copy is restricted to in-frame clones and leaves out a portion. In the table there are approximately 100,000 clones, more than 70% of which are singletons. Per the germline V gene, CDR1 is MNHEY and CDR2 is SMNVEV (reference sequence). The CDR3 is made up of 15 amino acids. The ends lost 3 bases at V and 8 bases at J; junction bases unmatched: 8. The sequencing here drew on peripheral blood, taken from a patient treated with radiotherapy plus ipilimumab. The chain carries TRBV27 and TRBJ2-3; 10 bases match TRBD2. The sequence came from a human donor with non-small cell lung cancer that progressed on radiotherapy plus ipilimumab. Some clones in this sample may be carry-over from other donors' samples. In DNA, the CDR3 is TGTGCCAGCAGTTTCGCTAGCGGGGGCCCTGGTACGCAGTATTTT. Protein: CASSFASGGPGTQYF.